This entry features one TCR beta chain sequence. Its antigen remains unknown. The sample belongs to a study of CD8 T cells in ankylosing spondylitis. Overall study findings and caveats: Past studies reported some motif variants in reactive arthritis synovial fluid and blood. Within peripheral blood, clones linked to disease were CD8+ and relatively rare. Among TCR beta sequences, a motif of about 8 highly homologous variants appeared characteristic of ankylosing spondylitis blood. From matched ankylosing spondylitis synovial fluid, disease-linked clones were reportedly recovered at significantly enriched levels.

Per the germline V gene, CDR1 is KGHSH and CDR2 is LQKENI. This CDR3 region has 15 residues. The ends lost 3 bases at V and 3 bases at J; junction bases unmatched: 4. Via MiXCR, TCRdb re-called the 5' RACE reads, giving one row per CDR3 protein. Of about 150,000 distinct CDR3 sequences listed, 11% are singletons. The chain uses TRBV18 and TRBJ1-5, with TRBD1 matching over 8 bases. This sequence was found in a female donor with ankylosing spondylitis or in good health (not recorded which). Material for sequencing was blood, either unsorted or a sorted T cell fraction (not recorded which). The DNA for the CDR3 is TGTGCCAGCTCACCCGGGACAGGTGACAATCAGCCCCAGCATTTT. Translating it yields CASSPGTGDNQPQHF.